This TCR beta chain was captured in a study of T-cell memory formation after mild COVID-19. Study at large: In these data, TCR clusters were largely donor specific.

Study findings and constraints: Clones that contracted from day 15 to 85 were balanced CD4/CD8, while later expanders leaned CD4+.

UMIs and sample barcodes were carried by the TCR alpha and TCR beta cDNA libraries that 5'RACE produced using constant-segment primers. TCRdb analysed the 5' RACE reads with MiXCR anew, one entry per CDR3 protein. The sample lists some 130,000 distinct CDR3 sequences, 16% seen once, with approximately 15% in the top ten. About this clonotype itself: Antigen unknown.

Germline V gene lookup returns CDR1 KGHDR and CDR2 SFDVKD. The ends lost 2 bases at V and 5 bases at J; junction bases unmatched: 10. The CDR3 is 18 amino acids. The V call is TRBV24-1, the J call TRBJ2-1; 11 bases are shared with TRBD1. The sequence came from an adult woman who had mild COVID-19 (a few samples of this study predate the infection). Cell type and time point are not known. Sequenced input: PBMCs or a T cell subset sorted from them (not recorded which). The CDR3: CATSDWGSGTGGDNEQFF. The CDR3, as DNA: TGTGCCACCAGTGATTGGGGATCCGGGACAGGGGGGGACAATGAGCAGTTCTTC.